This TCR beta chain was captured by sequencing in a study of shared T cell receptors in the human thymus. The data were produced by immunoSEQ multiplex PCR, yet TCRdb's version contains in-frame clones alone and is incomplete. The table shows over 350,000 clones, with roughly 94% occurring only once. V dropped 1 base and J dropped 5 bases, with 18 bases sitting between them. The CDR3 covers 16 residues. Germline CDR1 and CDR2: MGHDK and SYGVNS. The clonotype comes from a human donor. The sample comprised thymocytes. This chain links TRBV25-1 with TRBJ2-7; maybe TRBD1 (6 bases). CDR3 protein: CASSEFGTGPSDEQYF. DNA for the CDR3: TGTGCCAGCAGTGAATTTGGTACAGGGCCTTCGGACGAGCAGTACTTC.